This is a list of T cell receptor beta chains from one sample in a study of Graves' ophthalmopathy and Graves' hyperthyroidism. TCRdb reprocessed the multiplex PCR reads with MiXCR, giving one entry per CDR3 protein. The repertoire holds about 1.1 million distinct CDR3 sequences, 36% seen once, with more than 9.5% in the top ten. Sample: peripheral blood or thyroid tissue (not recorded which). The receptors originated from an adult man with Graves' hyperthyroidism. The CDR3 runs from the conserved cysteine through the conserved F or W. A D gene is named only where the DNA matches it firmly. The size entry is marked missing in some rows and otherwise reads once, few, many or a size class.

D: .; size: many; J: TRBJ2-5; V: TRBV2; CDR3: CASSDPDTRYQETQYF; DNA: TGTGCCAGCAGTGACCCCGACACTCGGTACCAAGAGACCCAGTACTTC
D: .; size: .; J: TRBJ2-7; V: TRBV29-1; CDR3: CSVATAESYEQYF; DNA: TGCAGCGTTGCTACAGCAGAATCCTACGAGCAGTACTTC
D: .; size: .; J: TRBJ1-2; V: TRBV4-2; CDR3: CASKRGPNYGYTF; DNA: TGTGCCAGCAAGCGGGGCCCTAACTATGGCTACACCTTC
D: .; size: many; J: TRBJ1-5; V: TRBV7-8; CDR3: CASSLSRGSGNQPQHF; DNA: TGTGCCAGCAGCTTATCCAGGGGTTCGGGCAATCAGCCCCAGCATTTT
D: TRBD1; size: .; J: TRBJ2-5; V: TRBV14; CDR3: CASSPTQPDREKEETQYF; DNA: TGTGCCAGCAGCCCCACCCAGCCGGACAGGGAGAAGGAAGAGACCCAGTACTTC
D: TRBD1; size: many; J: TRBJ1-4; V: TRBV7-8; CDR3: CASSGGQGGNEKLFF; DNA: TGTGCCAGCAGCGGGGGACAGGGGGGAAATGAAAAACTGTTTTTT
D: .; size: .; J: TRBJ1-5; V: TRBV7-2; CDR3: CASSQGTATNQPQHF; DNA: TGTGCCAGCAGCCAGGGAACAGCCACCAATCAGCCCCAGCATTTT
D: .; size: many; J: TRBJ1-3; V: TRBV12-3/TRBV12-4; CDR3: CASRAGLGNTIYF; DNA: TGTGCCAGCAGAGCGGGACTTGGAAACACCATATATTTT
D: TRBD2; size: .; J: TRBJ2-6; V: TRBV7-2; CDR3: CASTPAGGESSGANVLTF; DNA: TGTGCCAGCACCCCAGCGGGGGGGGAGAGCTCTGGGGCCAACGTCCTGACTTTC
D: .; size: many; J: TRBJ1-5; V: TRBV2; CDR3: CASSEGFNSNQPQHF; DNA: TGTGCCAGCAGTGAAGGTTTCAATAGCAATCAGCCCCAGCATTTT
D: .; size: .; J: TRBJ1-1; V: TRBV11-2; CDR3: CASSLGPYPEAFF; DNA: TGTGCCAGCAGCTTGGGTCCGTATCCTGAAGCTTTCTTT
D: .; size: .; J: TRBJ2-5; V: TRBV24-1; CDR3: CATGTETQYF; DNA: TGTGCCACGGGAACGGAGACCCAGTACTTC
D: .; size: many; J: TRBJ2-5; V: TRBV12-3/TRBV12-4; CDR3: CASSNRDGQETQYF; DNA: TGTGCCAGCAGCAACCGGGACGGACAAGAGACCCAGTACTTC
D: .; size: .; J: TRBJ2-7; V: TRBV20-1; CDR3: CSARDWPQGGTYEQYF; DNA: TGCAGTGCTAGAGATTGGCCCCAGGGGGGAACCTACGAGCAGTACTTC
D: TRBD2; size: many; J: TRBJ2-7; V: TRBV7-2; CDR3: CASSQTASGTYEQYF; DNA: TGTGCCAGCAGCCAGACCGCTAGCGGGACCTACGAGCAGTACTTC
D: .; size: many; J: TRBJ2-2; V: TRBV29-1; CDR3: CSVEKSAGELFF; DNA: TGCAGCGTTGAAAAGTCTGCCGGGGAGCTGTTTTTT
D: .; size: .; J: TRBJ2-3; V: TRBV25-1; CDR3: CASHHDSTDTQYF; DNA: TGTGCCAGTCACCACGACAGCACAGATACGCAGTATTTT
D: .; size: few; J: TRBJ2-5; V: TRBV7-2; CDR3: CASNLGGTVVGETQYF; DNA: TGTGCCAGCAACCTCGGCGGGACAGTAGTCGGGGAGACCCAGTACTTC
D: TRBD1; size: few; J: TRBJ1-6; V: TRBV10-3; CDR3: CASLLGTGLQPLHF; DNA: TGTGCCAGCCTACTCGGGACAGGGCTCCAACCCCTCCACTTT
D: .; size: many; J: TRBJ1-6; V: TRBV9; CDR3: CASSVGGLPPLHF; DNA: TGTGCCAGCAGCGTAGGCGGGCTACCACCCCTCCACTTT
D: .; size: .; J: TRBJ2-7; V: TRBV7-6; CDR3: CASSLSPGSQQYF; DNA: TGTGCCAGCAGCTTAAGCCCGGGGAGTCAGCAGTACTTC
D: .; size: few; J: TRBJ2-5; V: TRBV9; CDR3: CASSVDGNAETQYF; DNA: TGTGCCAGCAGCGTAGACGGAAATGCGGAGACCCAGTACTTC
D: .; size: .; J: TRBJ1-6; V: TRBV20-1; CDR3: CSVKGGGSNLHF; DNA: TGCAGTGTAAAGGGGGGGGGGTCGAACCTCCACTTT
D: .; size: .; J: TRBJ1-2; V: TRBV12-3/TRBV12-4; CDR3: CASSFRLGVGYGYTF; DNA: TGTGCCAGCAGTTTCCGACTGGGGGTCGGCTATGGCTACACCTTC
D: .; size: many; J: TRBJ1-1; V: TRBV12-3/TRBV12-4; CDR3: CASRRSSEDTEAFF; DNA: TGTGCCAGCCGACGTTCCTCGGAGGACACTGAAGCTTTCTTT
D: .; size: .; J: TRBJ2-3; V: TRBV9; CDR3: CASSVSSSDTQYF; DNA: TGTGCCAGCAGCGTCTCATCATCAGATACGCAGTATTTT
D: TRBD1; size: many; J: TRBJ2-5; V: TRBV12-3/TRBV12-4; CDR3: CASSSGFRGLETQYF; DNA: TGTGCCAGCAGTTCGGGATTCAGGGGGCTTGAGACCCAGTACTTC
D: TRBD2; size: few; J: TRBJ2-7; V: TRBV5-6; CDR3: CASSLVERGGLEQYF; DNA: TGTGCCAGCAGCTTGGTAGAGCGGGGGGGCCTTGAGCAGTACTTC
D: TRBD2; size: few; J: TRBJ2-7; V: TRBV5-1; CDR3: CASSWTSGGTYEQYF; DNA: TGCGCCAGCAGCTGGACTAGCGGGGGTACCTACGAGCAGTACTTC
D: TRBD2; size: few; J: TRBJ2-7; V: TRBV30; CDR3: CAWRGRDYQKQSYEQYF; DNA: TGTGCCTGGAGAGGCCGGGACTATCAAAAGCAATCCTACGAGCAGTACTTC
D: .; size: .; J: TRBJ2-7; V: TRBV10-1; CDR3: CASGKKVPYPSYGQYF; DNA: TGCGCCAGCGGAAAAAAGGTTCCCTATCCTTCCTACGGGCAGTACTTC
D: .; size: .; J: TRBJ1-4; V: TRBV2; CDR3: CASSDQDEKLFF; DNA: TGTGCCAGCAGTGACCAGGATGAAAAACTGTTTTTT
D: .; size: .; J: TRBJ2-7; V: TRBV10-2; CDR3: CATGMGGYEQYF; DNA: TGTGCCACAGGTATGGGGGGCTACGAGCAGTACTTC
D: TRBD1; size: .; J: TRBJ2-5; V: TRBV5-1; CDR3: CASQERTGESETQYF; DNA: TGTGCCAGCCAGGAGAGGACAGGGGAGTCGGAGACCCAGTACTTC
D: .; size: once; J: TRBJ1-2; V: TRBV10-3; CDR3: CASSPKVASDYGYTF; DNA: TGTGCCAGCTCACCAAAAGTAGCAAGCGACTATGGCTACACCTTC
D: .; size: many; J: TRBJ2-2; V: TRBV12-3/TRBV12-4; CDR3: CASSTTGELFF; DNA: TGTGCCAGCAGCACGACCGGGGAGCTGTTTTTT